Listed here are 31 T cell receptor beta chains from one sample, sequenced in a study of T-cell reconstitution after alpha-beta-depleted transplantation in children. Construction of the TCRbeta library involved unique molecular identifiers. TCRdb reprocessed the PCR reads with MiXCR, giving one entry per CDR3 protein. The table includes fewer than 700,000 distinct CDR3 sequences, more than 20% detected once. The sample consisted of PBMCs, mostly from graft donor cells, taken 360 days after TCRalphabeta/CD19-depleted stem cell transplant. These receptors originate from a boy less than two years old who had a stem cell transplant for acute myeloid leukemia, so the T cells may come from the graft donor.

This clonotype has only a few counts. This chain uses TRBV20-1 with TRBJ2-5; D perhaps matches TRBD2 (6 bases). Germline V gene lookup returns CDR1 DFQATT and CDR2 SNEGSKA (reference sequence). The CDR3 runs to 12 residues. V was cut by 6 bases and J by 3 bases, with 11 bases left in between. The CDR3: CSAVEGEETQYF. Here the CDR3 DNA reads TGCAGTGCCGTGGAGGGTGAAGAGACCCAGTACTTC.

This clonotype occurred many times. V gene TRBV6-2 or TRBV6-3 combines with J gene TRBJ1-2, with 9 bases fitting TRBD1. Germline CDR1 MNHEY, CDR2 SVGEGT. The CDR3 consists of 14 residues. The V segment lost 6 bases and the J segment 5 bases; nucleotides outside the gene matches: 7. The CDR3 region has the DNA TGTGCCAGCAGAGAACAGGGGGCCGCGTATGGCTACACCTTC. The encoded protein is CASREQGAAYGYTF.

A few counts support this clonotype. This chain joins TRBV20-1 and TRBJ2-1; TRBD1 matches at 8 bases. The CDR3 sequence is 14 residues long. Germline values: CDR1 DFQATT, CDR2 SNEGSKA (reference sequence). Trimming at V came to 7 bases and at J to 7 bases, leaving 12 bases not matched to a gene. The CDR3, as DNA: TGCAGTGTGCCCCCGACAGGGGTCAGGAATGAGCAGTTCTTC. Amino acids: CSVPPTGVRNEQFF.

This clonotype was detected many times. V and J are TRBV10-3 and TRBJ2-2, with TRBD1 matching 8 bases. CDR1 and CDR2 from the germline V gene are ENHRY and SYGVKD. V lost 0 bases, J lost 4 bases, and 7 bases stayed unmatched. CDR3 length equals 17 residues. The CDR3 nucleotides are TGTGCCATCAGTGAGTCTTACGGACAGGGACCCACCGGGGAGCTGTTTTTT. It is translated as CAISESYGQGPTGELFF.

CDR3 in DNA: TGTGCCAGTAGACCATCGTACCAAGAGACCCAGTACTTC. This encodes CASRPSYQETQYF. This chain links TRBV19 with TRBJ2-5; D gene unclear. Germline CDR1 and CDR2: LNHDA and SQIVND (reference sequence). This CDR3 is built from 13 residues. Trimming left V 6 bases short and J 0 bases short, with 8 bases between.

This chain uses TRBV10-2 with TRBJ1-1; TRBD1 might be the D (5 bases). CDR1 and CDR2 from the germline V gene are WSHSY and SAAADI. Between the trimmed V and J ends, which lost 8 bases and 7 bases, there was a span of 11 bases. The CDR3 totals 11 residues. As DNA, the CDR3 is TGCGCCAGCGGGGAGGGGCTTGAAGCTTTCTTT. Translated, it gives CASGEGLEAFF.

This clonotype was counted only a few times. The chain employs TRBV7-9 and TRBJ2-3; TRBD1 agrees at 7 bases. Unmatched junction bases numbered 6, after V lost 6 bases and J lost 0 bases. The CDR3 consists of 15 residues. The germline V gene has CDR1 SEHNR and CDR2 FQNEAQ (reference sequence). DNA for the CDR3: TGTGCCAGCAGGAGACAGGGCGGTAGCACAGATACGCAGTATTTT. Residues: CASRRQGGSTDTQYF.

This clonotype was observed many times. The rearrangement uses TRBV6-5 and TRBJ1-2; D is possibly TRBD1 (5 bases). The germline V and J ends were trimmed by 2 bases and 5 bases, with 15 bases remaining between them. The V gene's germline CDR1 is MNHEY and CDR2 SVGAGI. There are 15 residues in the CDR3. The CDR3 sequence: CASSYAGTDPYGYTF. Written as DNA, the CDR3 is TGTGCCAGCAGTTACGCAGGGACCGACCCATATGGCTACACCTTC.

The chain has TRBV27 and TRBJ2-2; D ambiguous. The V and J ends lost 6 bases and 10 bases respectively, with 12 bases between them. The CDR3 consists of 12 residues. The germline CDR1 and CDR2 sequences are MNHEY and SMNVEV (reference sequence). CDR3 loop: CASSFQVVELFF. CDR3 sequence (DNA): TGTGCCAGCAGCTTTCAAGTCGTGGAGCTGTTTTTT.

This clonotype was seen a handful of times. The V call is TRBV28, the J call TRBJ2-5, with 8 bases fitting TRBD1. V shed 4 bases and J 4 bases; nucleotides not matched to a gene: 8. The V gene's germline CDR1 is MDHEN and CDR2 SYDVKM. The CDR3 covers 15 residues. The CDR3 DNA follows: TGTGCCAGCAGTTACCAGACAGGGGCTCCAGAGACCCAGTACTTC. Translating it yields CASSYQTGAPETQYF.

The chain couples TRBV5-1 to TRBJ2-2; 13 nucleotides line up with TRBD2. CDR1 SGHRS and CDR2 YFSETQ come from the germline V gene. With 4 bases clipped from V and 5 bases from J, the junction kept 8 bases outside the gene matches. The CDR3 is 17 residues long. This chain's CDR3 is CASSLTSGGAWTGELFF. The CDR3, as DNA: TGCGCCAGCAGCCTAACTAGCGGGGGGGCCTGGACCGGGGAGCTGTTTTTT. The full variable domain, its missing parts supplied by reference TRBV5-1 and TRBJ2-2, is KAGVTQTPRYLIKTRGQQVTLSCSPISGHRSVSWYQQTPGQGLQFLFEYFSETQRNKGNFPGRFSGRQFSNSRSEMNVSTLELGDSALYLCASSLTSGGAWTGELFFGEGSRLTVL.

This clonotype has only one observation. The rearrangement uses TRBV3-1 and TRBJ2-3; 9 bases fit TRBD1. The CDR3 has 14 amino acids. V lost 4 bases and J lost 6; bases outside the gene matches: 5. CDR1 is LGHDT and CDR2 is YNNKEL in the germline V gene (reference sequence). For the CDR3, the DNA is TGTGCCAGCAGCCCCCGGGACAGGGAGGATACGCAGTATTTT. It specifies CASSPRDREDTQYF.

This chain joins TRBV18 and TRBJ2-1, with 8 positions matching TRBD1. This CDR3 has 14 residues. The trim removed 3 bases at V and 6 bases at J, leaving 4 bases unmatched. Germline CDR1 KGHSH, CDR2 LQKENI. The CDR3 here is CASSPGTGGNEQFF. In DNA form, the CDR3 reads TGTGCCAGCTCACCGGGGACAGGTGGCAATGAGCAGTTCTTC.

CDR3 DNA: TGTGCCAGCAGCCAACCGGGGAACCACGAGCAGTACGTC. It specifies CASSQPGNHEQYV. The chain carries TRBV7-9 and TRBJ2-7; D may be TRBD2 (5 bases). Trimming left V 5 bases short and J 5 bases short, with 13 bases between. Germline V gene data show CDR1 as SEHNR and CDR2 as FQNEAQ (reference sequence). This CDR3 is built from 13 residues.

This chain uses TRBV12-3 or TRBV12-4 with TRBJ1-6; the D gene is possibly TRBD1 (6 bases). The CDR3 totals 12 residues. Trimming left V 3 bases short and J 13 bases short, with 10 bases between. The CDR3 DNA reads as TGTGCCAGCAGTTTGGTGAGGGGGCCCCTCCACTTT. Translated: CASSLVRGPLHF.

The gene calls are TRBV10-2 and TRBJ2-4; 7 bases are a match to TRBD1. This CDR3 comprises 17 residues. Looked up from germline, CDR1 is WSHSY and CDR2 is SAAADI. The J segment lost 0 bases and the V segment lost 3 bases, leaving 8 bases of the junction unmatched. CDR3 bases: TGCGCCAGCAGTGACAAGACAGGGAACCTAGCCAAAAACATTCAGTACTTC. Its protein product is CASSDKTGNLAKNIQYF.

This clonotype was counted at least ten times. CDR3 sequence reads: CSARPRGNEQFF. In DNA, the CDR3 is TGCAGTGCTAGACCTAGGGGCAATGAGCAGTTCTTC. The V and J genes are TRBV20-1 and TRBJ2-1, with D tentatively TRBD1 (5 bases). Trimming removed 2 bases at V and 6 bases at J, with 8 bases between. Germline-derived CDR1 and CDR2 are DFQATT and SNEGSKA (reference sequence). CDR3 length equals 12 residues.

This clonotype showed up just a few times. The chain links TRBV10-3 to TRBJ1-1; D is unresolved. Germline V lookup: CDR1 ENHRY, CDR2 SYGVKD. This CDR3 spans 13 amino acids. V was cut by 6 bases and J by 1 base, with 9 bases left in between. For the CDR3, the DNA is TGTGCCATCAGACTGGGGTCGAACACTGAAGCTTTCTTT. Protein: CAIRLGSNTEAFF.

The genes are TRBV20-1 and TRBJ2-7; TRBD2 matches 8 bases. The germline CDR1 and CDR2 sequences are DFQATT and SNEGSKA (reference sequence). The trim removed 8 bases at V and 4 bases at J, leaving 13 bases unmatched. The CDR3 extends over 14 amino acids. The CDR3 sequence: CSPGGGGPGYEQYV. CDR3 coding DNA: TGCAGTCCTGGGGGCGGGGGGCCCGGATACGAGCAGTACGTC.

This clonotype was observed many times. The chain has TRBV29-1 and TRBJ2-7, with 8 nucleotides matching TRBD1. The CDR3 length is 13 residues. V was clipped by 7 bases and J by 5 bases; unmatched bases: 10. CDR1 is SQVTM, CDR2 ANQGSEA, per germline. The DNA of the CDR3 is TGCAGCGCCACAAGGACAGGGTCGGACGAGCAGTACTTC. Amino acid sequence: CSATRTGSDEQYF.

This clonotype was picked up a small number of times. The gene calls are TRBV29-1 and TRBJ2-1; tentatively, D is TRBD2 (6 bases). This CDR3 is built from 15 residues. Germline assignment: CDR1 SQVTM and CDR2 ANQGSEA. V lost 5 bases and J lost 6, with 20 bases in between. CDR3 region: CSVPSPRRLVNEQFF. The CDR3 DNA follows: TGCAGCGTTCCCTCCCCCCGTCGACTAGTCAATGAGCAGTTCTTC.

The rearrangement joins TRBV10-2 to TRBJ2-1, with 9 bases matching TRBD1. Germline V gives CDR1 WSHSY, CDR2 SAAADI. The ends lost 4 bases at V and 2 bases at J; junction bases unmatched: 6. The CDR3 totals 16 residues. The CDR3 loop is CASSATGGAPYNEQFF. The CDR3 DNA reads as TGCGCCAGCAGTGCTACAGGGGGCGCCCCCTACAATGAGCAGTTCTTC.

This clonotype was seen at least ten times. CDR3 nucleotides: TGTGCCAGCTCACGAGGACAGAGGGATGTGTTCGATGAGCAGTTCTTC. It yields the protein CASSRGQRDVFDEQFF. This chain uses TRBV18 with TRBJ2-1; D might be TRBD1 (6 bases). Trimming stripped 4 bases from V and 8 bases from J, with 21 bases between. The CDR3 length is 16 residues. Germline CDR1 reads KGHSH; CDR2 reads LQKENI.

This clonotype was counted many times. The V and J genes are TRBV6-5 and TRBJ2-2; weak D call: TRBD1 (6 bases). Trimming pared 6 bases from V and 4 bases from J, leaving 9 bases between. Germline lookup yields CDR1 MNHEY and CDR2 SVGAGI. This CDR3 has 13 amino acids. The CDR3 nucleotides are TGTGCCAGCAGCAGGGGCCGCACCGGGGAGCTGTTTTTT. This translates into CASSRGRTGELFF.

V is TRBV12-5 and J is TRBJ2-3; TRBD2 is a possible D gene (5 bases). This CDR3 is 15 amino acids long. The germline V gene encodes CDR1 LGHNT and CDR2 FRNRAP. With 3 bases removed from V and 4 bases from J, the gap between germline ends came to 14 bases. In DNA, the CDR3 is TGTGCTAGTGGTTTCGGACTGCCGGTGGCAGATACGCAGTATTTT. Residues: CASGFGLPVADTQYF.

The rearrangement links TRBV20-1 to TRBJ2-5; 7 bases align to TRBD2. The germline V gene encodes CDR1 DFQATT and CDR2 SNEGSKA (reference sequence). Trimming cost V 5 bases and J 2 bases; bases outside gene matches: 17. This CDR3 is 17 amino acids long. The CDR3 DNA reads TGCAGTGCTCTCCCCCGCCCGGCTAGCGGCCCTCAAGAGACCCAGTACTTC. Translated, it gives CSALPRPASGPQETQYF.

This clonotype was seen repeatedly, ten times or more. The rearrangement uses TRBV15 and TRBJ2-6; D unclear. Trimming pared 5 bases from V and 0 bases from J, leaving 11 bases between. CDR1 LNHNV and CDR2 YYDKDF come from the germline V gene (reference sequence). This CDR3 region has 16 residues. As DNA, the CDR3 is TGTGCCACCAGCTCTTCACGGATCTCTGGGGCCAACGTCCTGACTTTC. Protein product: CATSSSRISGANVLTF.

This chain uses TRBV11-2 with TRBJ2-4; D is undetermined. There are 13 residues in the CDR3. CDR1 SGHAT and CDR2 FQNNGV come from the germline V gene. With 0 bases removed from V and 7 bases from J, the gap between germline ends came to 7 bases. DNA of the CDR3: TGTGCCAGCAGCTTAGATGCAGGCAACATTCAGTACTTC. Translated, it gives CASSLDAGNIQYF.

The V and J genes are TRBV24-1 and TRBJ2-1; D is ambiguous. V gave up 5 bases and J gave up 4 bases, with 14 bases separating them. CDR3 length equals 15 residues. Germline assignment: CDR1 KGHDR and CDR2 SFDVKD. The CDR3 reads CATSAAGPFYNEQFF. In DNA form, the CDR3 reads TGTGCCACCAGTGCCGCTGGACCCTTTTACAATGAGCAGTTCTTC.

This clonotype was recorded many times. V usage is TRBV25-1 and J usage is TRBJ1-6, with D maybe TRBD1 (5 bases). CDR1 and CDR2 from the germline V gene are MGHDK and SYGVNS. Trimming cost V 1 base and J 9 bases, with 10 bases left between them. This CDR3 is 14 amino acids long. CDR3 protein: CASSEWGGSSPLHF. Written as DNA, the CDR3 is TGTGCCAGCAGTGAATGGGGGGGTAGTTCACCCCTCCACTTT. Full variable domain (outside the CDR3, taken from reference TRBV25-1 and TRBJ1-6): EADIYQTPRYLVIGTGKKITLECSQTMGHDKMYWYQQDPGMELHLIHYSYGVNSTEKGDLSSESTVSRIRTEHFPLTLESARPSHTSQYLCASSEWGGSSPLHFGNGTRLTVT.

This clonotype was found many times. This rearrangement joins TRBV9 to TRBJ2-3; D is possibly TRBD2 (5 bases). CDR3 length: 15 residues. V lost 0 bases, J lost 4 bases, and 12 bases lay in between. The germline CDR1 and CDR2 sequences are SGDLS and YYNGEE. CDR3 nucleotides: TGTGCCAGCAGCGTAGTCCCAACTAGGGCAGATACGCAGTATTTT. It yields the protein CASSVVPTRADTQYF.